The T cell receptor beta chain described here comes from a study of T-cell memory formation after mild COVID-19. Germline V gene sequence: CDR1 SGHTA, CDR2 FQGNSA. CDR3 size: 15 residues. V lost 1 base to trimming and J lost 3 bases; unmatched junction nucleotides: 2. Each CDR3 protein is one row after TCRdb ran MiXCR on the 5' RACE reads. The sample consists of roughly 400,000 distinct CDR3 sequences, roughly 15% of them appearing once. This clonotype was found a few times. The sequence was obtained from a man between 18 and 29 years old who had mild COVID-19 (a few samples of this study predate the infection). Cell type and time point are not known. Specimen: PBMCs or a T cell subset sorted from them (not recorded which). The V gene is TRBV7-2, the J gene TRBJ1-2, with 10 bases that match TRBD1. CDR3 sequence reads: CASSLGGQGYYGYTF. The CDR3 DNA reads as TGTGCCAGCAGCTTAGGGGGACAGGGGTACTATGGCTACACCTTC. Full variable domain (outside the CDR3, taken from reference TRBV7-2 and TRBJ1-2): GAGVSQSPSNKVTEKGKDVELRCDPISGHTALYWYRQSLGQGLEFLIYFQGNSAPDKSGLPSDRFSAERTGGSVSTLTIQRTQQEDSAVYLCASSLGGQGYYGYTFGSGTRLTVV.